These 3 T cell receptor beta chains were all obtained from the same sample, sequenced in a study of control samples from healthy donors and cancer patients. Produced via immunoSEQ multiplex PCR; TCRdb's table is partial and in-frame only. Of about 120,000 clones listed, 70% to 90% are singletons. Sequenced material: blood. Receptors originate from a man over 45 in good health.

J is TRBJ2-2 and V is TRBV13; D gene uncertain. Germline-derived CDR1 and CDR2 are PRHDT and FYEKMQ (reference sequence). V was cut by 0 bases and J by 8 bases, with 4 bases left in between. CDR3 length equals 12 residues. CDR3 nucleotides: TGTGCCAGCAGCTTAGGACAGGGGGAGCTGTTTTTT. Translating it yields CASSLGQGELFF.

The gene calls are TRBV9 and TRBJ1-2; D unclear. This CDR3 region has 15 residues. V dropped 0 bases and J dropped 6 bases, with 15 bases sitting between them. CDR1 SGDLS and CDR2 YYNGEE come from the germline V gene. In DNA, the CDR3 is TGTGCCAGCAGCGTAGGGCTCAGCAGCCCTCATGGCTACACCTTC. Protein product: CASSVGLSSPHGYTF.

The rearrangement links TRBV19 to TRBJ1-6; 7 bases line up with TRBD1. Trimming cost V 5 bases and J 7 bases; bases outside gene matches: 8. Germline lookup yields CDR1 LNHDA and CDR2 SQIVND (reference sequence). The CDR3 length is 15 residues. The DNA of the CDR3 is TGTGCCAGTAGTGCCGGGACAGTACTCAATTCACCCCTCCACTTT. As protein: CASSAGTVLNSPLHF.